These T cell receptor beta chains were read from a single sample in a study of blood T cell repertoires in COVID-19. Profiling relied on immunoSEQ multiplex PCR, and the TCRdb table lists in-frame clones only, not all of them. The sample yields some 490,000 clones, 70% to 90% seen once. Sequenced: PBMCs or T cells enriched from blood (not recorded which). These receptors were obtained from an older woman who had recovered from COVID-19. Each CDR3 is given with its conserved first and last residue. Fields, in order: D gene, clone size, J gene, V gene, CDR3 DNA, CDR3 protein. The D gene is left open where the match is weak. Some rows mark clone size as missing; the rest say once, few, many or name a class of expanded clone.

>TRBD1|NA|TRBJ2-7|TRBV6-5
TGTGCCAGCAGCACGACAGGGGTATACGAGCAGTACTTC
CASSTTGVYEQYF
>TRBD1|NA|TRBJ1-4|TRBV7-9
TGTGCCAGCAGCTTACGTTCGACAGGGAGATTGGAAAAACTGTTTTTT
CASSLRSTGRLEKLFF
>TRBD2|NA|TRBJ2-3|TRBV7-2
TGTGCCAGCAGCTTAGTTGCCGGCGGGGGTTATACGCAGTATTTT
CASSLVAGGGYTQYF
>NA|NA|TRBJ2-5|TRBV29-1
TGCAGCGTGGGTTGGCGGGGCAAAGAGACCCAGTACTTC
CSVGWRGKETQYF
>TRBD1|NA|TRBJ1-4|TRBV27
TGTGCCAGCAGGTCCCGGGACAGGTTCGGCGAAAAACTGTTTTTT
CASRSRDRFGEKLFF
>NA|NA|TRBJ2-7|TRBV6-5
TGTGCCAGCAGTTACTCGACAGGTCTGACCTACGAGCAGTACTTC
CASSYSTGLTYEQYF
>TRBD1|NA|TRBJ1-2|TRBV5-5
TGTGCCAGCAGCTTAGAATTGGGAAGGGGGCAAGGCTACACCTTC
CASSLELGRGQGYTF
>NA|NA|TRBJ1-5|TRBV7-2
TGTGCCAGCAGCCCGGAGATGCGCGGATATAGCAATCAGCCCCAGCATTTT
CASSPEMRGYSNQPQHF
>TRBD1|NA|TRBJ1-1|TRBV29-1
TGCAGCGTTGTACAGGGGGGAAGTAACACTGAAGCTTTCTTT
CSVVQGGSNTEAFF
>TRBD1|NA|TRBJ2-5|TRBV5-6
TGTGCCAGCAGCCCCTTGACAGGGTACCAAGAGACCCAGTACTTC
CASSPLTGYQETQYF
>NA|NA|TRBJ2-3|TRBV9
TGTGCCAGCAGCGTACTTGGGGCCGATACGCAGTATTTT
CASSVLGADTQYF
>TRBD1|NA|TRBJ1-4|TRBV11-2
TGTGCCAGCAGCTCCGGACAGGGAAGAAAACTGTTTTTT
CASSSGQGRKLFF
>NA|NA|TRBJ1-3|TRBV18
TGTGCCAGCTCACCCGACAGGTTCTCTGGAAACACCATATATTTT
CASSPDRFSGNTIYF
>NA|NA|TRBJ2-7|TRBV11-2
TGTGCCAGCAGCACAAGCTCCTACGAGCAGTACTTC
CASSTSSYEQYF
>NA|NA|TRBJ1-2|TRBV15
TGTGCCACCAGCAGTACAGGGCATTATCTCTACACCTTC
CATSSTGHYLYTF
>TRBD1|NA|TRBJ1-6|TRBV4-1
TGCGCCAGCAGGCACAGACAGGGGGCGTTGAATTCACCCCTCCACTTT
CASRHRQGALNSPLHF
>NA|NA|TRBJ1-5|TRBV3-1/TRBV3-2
TGTGCCAGCAGCCAAGATCGAGGTCTAAATCAGCCCCAGCATTTT
CASSQDRGLNQPQHF
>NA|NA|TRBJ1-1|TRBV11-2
TGTGCCAGCATTTGGAGAAATGAAGCTTTCTTT
CASIWRNEAFF
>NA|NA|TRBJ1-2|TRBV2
TGTGCCAGCAGTGTAAGCGGGGGGGCCAATGGCTACACCTTC
CASSVSGGANGYTF
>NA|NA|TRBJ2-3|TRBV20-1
TGCAGTGCTAGTCCCCCGGGGTCAAATACGCAGTATTTT
CSASPPGSNTQYF
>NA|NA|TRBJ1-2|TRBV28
TGTGCCAGCAGTTTTGAGCGGAATGGCTACACCTTC
CASSFERNGYTF
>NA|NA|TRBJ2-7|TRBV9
TGTGCCAGCAGCGGAGAACAGGGATGGCACGAGCAGTACTTC
CASSGEQGWHEQYF
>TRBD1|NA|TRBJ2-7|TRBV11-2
TGTGCCAGCAGCCGTCTGACAGGGGGCGGCCCCGAGCAGTACTTC
CASSRLTGGGPEQYF
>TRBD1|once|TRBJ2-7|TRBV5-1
TGCGCCAGCAGCTTGGCCCCCGGGACAGGGCTCTACGAGCAGTACTTC
CASSLAPGTGLYEQYF
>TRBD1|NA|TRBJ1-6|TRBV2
TGTGCCAGCAGAATCGGACAGGGGAAGGCTAATTCACCCCTCCACTTT
CASRIGQGKANSPLHF
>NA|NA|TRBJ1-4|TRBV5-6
TGTGCCAGCAGCACGTCGACACTCCCAAATGAAAAACTGTTTTTT
CASSTSTLPNEKLFF
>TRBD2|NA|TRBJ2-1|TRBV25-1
TGTGCCAGCAGTGAAGCGGGGGTAAACAATGAGCAGTTCTTC
CASSEAGVNNEQFF
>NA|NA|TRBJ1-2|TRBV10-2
TGCGCCAGCAGGGACAGAAACTATGGCTACACCTTC
CASRDRNYGYTF
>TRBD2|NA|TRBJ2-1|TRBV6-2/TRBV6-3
TGTGCCAGCAGTTTAGCGGGGGGGCTCAATGAGCAGTTCTTC
CASSLAGGLNEQFF
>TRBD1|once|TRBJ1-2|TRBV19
TGTGCCAGTAGTATCAATAGACAGGGTGACTATGGCTACACCTTC
CASSINRQGDYGYTF
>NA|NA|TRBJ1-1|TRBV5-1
TGCGCCAGCAGCTTGGAAGGGGAATCCACTGAAGCTTTCTTT
CASSLEGESTEAFF
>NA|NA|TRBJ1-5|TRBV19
TGTGCCAGTACCATGAGACAGACAGACCAGCCCCAGCATTTT
CASTMRQTDQPQHF
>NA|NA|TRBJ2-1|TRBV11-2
TGTGCCAGCAGCTTAACAGGGAGAGGTTACAATGAGCAGTTCTTC
CASSLTGRGYNEQFF
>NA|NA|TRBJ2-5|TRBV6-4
TGTGCCAGCGCCCCGGCGGTTTTTAGGGGGGGCACCGAGGAGACCCAGTACTTC
CASAPAVFRGGTEETQYF
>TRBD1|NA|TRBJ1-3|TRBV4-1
TGCGCCAGCAGCCCGTTAACAGGGGGATCTGGAAACACCATATATTTT
CASSPLTGGSGNTIYF
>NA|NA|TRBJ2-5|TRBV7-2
TGTGCCAGCAGCTTGAGATGGGGGGACTTCCAAGAGACCCAGTACTTC
CASSLRWGDFQETQYF
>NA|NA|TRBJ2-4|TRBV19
TGTGCCAGTAGTGCGGGATCGAAAAACATTCAGTACTTC
CASSAGSKNIQYF
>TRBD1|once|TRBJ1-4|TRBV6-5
TGTGCCAGCAGCCACACGACAGGGGGGGGAGGAAAACTGTTTTTT
CASSHTTGGGGKLFF
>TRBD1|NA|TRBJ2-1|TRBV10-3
TGTGCCATCGGACAGGGGACGTCCTCGCTCTACAATGAGCAGTTCTTC
CAIGQGTSSLYNEQFF
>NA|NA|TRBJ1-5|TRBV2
TGTGCCAGCACCCGAGAGGATAGCAATCAGCCCCAGCATTTT
CASTREDSNQPQHF
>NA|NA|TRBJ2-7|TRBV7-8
TGTGCCAGCAGCGTAGAGGGGGGGGGTTCCTACGAGCAGTACTTC
CASSVEGGGSYEQYF
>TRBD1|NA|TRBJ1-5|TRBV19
TGTGCCAGTAGATCGTGGACAGGTGGGAACAATCAGCCCCAGCATTTT
CASRSWTGGNNQPQHF
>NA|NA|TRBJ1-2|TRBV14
TGTGCCAGCAGCCAAGTGGGGAGAGGGGGAACATCTAACTATGGCTACACCTTC
CASSQVGRGGTSNYGYTF
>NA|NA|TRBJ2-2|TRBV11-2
TGTGCCAGCAGCTTCCGCAGTTCCGGGGAGCTGTTTTTT
CASSFRSSGELFF